The subject of this entry is one T cell receptor (beta chain). This clonotype was seen many times. The clone's antigen remains unknown. The record has no base qualities; no much larger clone is one base away. Germline trimming: 5 bases from V, 8 bases from J; junction bases outside gene matches: 10. The cysteine opens and the phenylalanine closes a CDR3 of 15 amino acids. This entry keeps only the CDR3 DNA: 45 bases, framed from base 1. These data belong to a study of human T cells and chemical hapten exposure (dated by TCRdb to the early 2020s). In terms of the full investigation: For sensitization, 2% DPC in acetone was applied to an approximately 2 cm by approximately 2 cm area of upper inner arm skin. Throughout the study period of roughly 24 weeks, patients also received therapeutic DPC doses to the scalp every week. Patch tests used Finn chambers with 0.01% DPC on the upper back, scored after 6 days by International Contact Dermatitis Research Group standards. The patient cohort, mostly female, included alopecia areata with under or over 50% scalp involvement, alopecia totalis and alopecia universalis. Libraries were pooled for sequencing, and variation in per-sample TCR yields was attributed mainly to small differences in library volumes within the pool. This study followed changes in the peripheral blood TCR repertoire in vivo during primary and secondary sensitization of alopecia patients to the hapten diphenylcyclopropenone (DPC). Patient blood was sampled pre-sensitization (week 0) and at 2, 6 and about 24 weeks after DPC sensitization. Nearly 30 alopecia patients gave blood for TCR sequencing at one to four time points (pre-sensitization, 2, 6 and 24 weeks). What the research found in general, with its limitations: Because every patient had alopecia, a presumed autoimmune disease, the patients' immune response might differ from that of healthy individuals. A positive correlation was found between the number of PT1 expanded TCRs and patch test score, with significance reached at thresholds 8, 16 and 32 but not 4. Repeated subsampling changed both the strength of the expansion versus patch-test correlation and the threshold at which the correlation became significant. The number of TCRs above 1 in 1000 frequency did not change with DPC sensitization; there was no evidence of global repertoire structure alterations. Expanded TCRs formed significantly more large CDR3 similarity clusters than pre-sensitization or healthy control sets, consistent with antigen-driven responses.

The time point label of this sample denotes: patch test 2, 6 weeks after DPC sensitization. This specimen's treatment or condition label, per the study, means: therapeutic diphenylcyclopropenone sensitization with weekly scalp DPC. At every patch-test visit, the blood draw took place before the patch test was put on. Patients were considered eligible if aged 18 to 70, diagnosed with alopecia and deemed suitable for DPC therapy, and patients were excluded if pregnant. Total RNA was extracted from unfractionated whole blood that had been collected in Tempus Blood RNA tubes. Library construction relied on RACE. Instrument used: NextSeq 500. Library preparation attached unique molecular identifiers to individual cDNA molecules for quantitative, reproducible TCR counting. From each blood RNA sample, both TCR alpha and TCR beta chains were sequenced. As for the authors' bioinformatics: The median number of TCRs per sample was some 100,000, ranging from about 20,000 to 750,000. The Decombinator software suite was used to annotate V, J and CDR3 in the TCR reads. For PS versus PT1 abundance plots, all samples were subsampled to the same number of TCRs (28,000). Expanded TCRs were defined as absent before sensitization and observed at least eight times at the 2-week time point. TCRdb trimmed public reads at Q25 via fastp, called clones via MiXCR and kept in-frame beta chains. Every entry covers one CDR3 protein and lists the most common genes and DNA from its rows. V and J calls and clone size were set by TCRdb, not the authors. The sample records some 80,000 distinct CDR3 sequences, 10% of which are singletons. Roughly 2.4% of the sample rests with the top ten.

The receptor chain draws on TRBV12-3 or TRBV12-4 and TRBJ1-3; TRBD1 matches 9 bases in the middle. This sequence was found in a woman in her twenties or thirties with alopecia areata. Some clones in this sample may be carry-over from other donors' samples. The material sequenced was whole blood, taken in connection with sensitization to the hapten diphenylcyclopropenone (DPC). The CDR3 has the sequence CASSPSGGQGDTIYF. The DNA is TGTGCCAGCAGTCCCTCGGGGGGACAGGGAGACACCATATATTTT.